The T cell receptor beta chain under discussion was sequenced for a study of T-cell memory formation after mild COVID-19. Only a few counts were recorded for this clonotype. What it recognizes is unknown. Study-level findings and limits: Still unconfirmed is whether the second-wave clones peaking on day 37 recognized SARS-CoV-2. Most CD4+ clones that shrank were in CM and EM, while CD8+ ones turned up in EMRA. The study found balanced CD4/CD8 in clones contracting day 15 to 85 and a CD4+ lean in later expanders.

Germline CDR1 is LNHDA and CDR2 is SQIVND (reference sequence). V was pared by 6 bases and J by 8 bases, with 5 bases of the junction left unmatched. There are 15 residues in the CDR3. MiXCR was run by TCRdb on the 5' RACE reads, yielding one entry per CDR3 protein. The sample has about 470,000 distinct CDR3 sequences; roughly 25% are singletons. The chain uses TRBV19 and TRBJ2-1, with TRBD2 matching 15 bases. Sequencing was performed on PBMCs or a T cell subset sorted from them (not recorded which). The receptor was derived from an adult woman who had mild COVID-19 (a few samples of this study predate the infection). Cell type and time point are not known. The CDR3 protein is CASRRTSGGEYEQFF. The CDR3 region has the DNA TGTGCCAGTAGGAGGACTAGCGGGGGGGAGTATGAGCAGTTCTTC. The variable domain in full, with the rest retrieved from reference TRBV19 and TRBJ2-1, is DGGITQSPKYLFRKEGQNVTLSCEQNLNHDAMYWYRQDPGQGLRLIYYSQIVNDFQKGDIAEGYSVSREKKESFPLTVTSAQKNPTAFYLCASRRTSGGEYEQFFGPGTRLTVL.